This TCR beta chain was observed in a study of blood T cells in healthy people across ages. With 6 bases removed from V and 1 base from J, the gap between germline ends came to 9 bases. The germline V gene encodes CDR1 DFQATT and CDR2 SNEGSKA (reference sequence). This CDR3 is built from 12 residues. Only a few counts were recorded for this clonotype. Its antigen is unidentified. Primed by a sample-barcoded 5' primer and a J-beta primer mix, a second PCR proceeded for 7 to 11 cycles. TCRdb redid the calling of the 5' RACE reads with MiXCR, one entry per CDR3 protein. The sample lists 950,000 to 1,200,000 distinct CDR3 sequences, roughly two fifths occurring once. Study-wide findings and caveats: Shifts in expanded clonotypes may have been confounded by donor CMV status, which was unknown.

Isolation per sample recovered at least 7 million PBMCs. Material: blood. The TCR comes from a man aged 18 to 29 in good health. The genes are TRBV20-1 and TRBJ1-1; D is unresolved. The DNA for the CDR3 is TGCAGTGCACAGAGATCGAACACTGAAGCTTTCTTT. Translated, it gives CSAQRSNTEAFF.